The 9 T cell receptor beta chains given below trace back to one sample, sequenced in a study of Ad26.COV2.S vaccination and SARS-CoV-2 variants. As to treatment: some 20 received Ad26.COV2.S at low or high dose, single or two shots; about 5 received placebo; per-sample allocation not given. Repertoires come from day 63 after the first vaccine or placebo injection. Produced via immunoSEQ multiplex PCR; TCRdb's table is partial and in-frame only. Of over 400,000 clones in the sample, about 90% were seen once. The starting material was peripheral blood, obtained in a trial of Ad26.COV2.S vaccine versus placebo. These receptors were obtained from a person between 18 and 59 years old who received the Ad26.COV2.S COVID-19 vaccine or a placebo.

This chain joins TRBV5-5 and TRBJ2-3, with 7 nucleotides matching TRBD1. CDR1 is SGHKS, CDR2 YYEKEE, per germline (reference sequence). The CDR3 is 15 amino acids. Trimming at V came to 2 bases and at J to 1 base, leaving 4 bases not matched to a gene. The CDR3 loop is CASSLKDRGTDTQYF. For the CDR3, the DNA is TGTGCCAGCAGCTTAAAAGACAGGGGCACAGATACGCAGTATTTT.

This chain connects TRBV19 to TRBJ1-1, with TRBD1 matching 8 bases. The V gene's germline CDR1 is LNHDA and CDR2 SQIVND (reference sequence). V gave up 6 bases and J gave up 0 bases; unmatched junction bases: 3. This CDR3 spans 14 amino acids. The CDR3 region has the DNA TGTGCCAGTAGAAGGACAGGGTTGAACACTGAAGCTTTCTTT. Amino acids: CASRRTGLNTEAFF.

This clone has only one observation. The J gene is TRBJ2-5, the V gene TRBV4-3, with a tentative D call TRBD2 (7 bases). From germline, CDR1 is LGHNA and CDR2 YSLEER. Trimming removed 0 bases from V and 5 bases from J, with 16 bases in between. The CDR3 consists of 16 residues. The CDR3 region has the DNA TGCGCCAGCAGCCAAGATAACGCGGGGGCACGGGAGACCCAGTACTTC. Amino acids: CASSQDNAGARETQYF.

The V call is TRBV18, the J call TRBJ1-1; D not resolved. Germline lookup yields CDR1 KGHSH and CDR2 LQKENI. The CDR3 has 13 amino acids. Between the trimmed V and J ends, which lost 4 bases and 1 base, there was a span of 7 bases. Here the CDR3 reads CASSLDENTEAFF. The DNA for the CDR3 is TGTGCCAGCTCACTGGACGAGAACACTGAAGCTTTCTTT. Complete variable domain (other parts from reference TRBV18 and TRBJ1-1): NAGVMQNPRHLVRRRGQEARLRCSPMKGHSHVYWYRQLPEEGLKFMVYLQKENIIDESGMPKERFSAEFPKEGPSILRIQQVVRGDSAAYFCASSLDENTEAFFGQGTRLTVV.

The gene calls are TRBV30 and TRBJ1-2, with 10 positions matching TRBD1. Germline values: CDR1 GTSNPN, CDR2 SVGIG (reference sequence). The CDR3 runs to 15 residues. V lost 1 base and J lost 5; bases outside the gene matches: 7. The CDR3 nucleotides read TGTGCCTGGAGTGCCGGAGGGACAGGGGCGTATGGCTACACCTTC. Its protein product is CAWSAGGTGAYGYTF.

The chain is built from TRBV7-8 and TRBJ1-1; no clear D gene. Germline V gene sequence: CDR1 SGHVS, CDR2 FQNEAQ. CDR3 length equals 14 residues. The ends were cut back, 1 base at V and 3 bases at J, with 9 bases in the middle. CDR3 protein: CASSLDQGHTEAFF. The CDR3 DNA reads TGTGCCAGCAGCTTAGATCAAGGGCACACTGAAGCTTTCTTT.

This clone is a singleton in its sample. This sequence joins TRBV19 and TRBJ2-7; unclear D gene. This CDR3 contains 12 residues. V lost 4 bases, J lost 2 bases, and 6 bases lay in between. Germline-derived CDR1 and CDR2 are LNHDA and SQIVND (reference sequence). This chain's CDR3 is CASSSGPYEQYF. CDR3 DNA: TGTGCCAGTAGTAGTGGCCCCTACGAGCAGTACTTC.

The chain uses TRBV4-1 and TRBJ1-1, with D perhaps matching TRBD1 (5 bases). The V gene's germline CDR1 is MGHRA and CDR2 YSYEKL. The length of the CDR3 is 14 residues. V was trimmed by 1 base and J by 4 bases, leaving 10 bases between them. The CDR3: CASSQGQSPTEAFF. The CDR3, as DNA: TGCGCCAGCAGCCAAGGACAGAGTCCCACTGAAGCTTTCTTT.

The V gene is TRBV11-2, the J gene TRBJ2-7, with TRBD2 as a possible D gene (6 bases). Trimming stripped 0 bases from V and 2 bases from J, with 14 bases between. The germline gives CDR1 SGHAT, CDR2 FQNNGV. This CDR3 has 16 amino acids. CDR3 nucleotides: TGTGCCAGCAGCTTAGAGCGGGACGGACTAACCTACGAGCAGTACTTC. Translation: CASSLERDGLTYEQYF.